Described below is a single T cell receptor (beta chain) sequence and its context. The patients with Susac syndrome satisfied recently defined diagnostic criteria for either definite or probable disease. Negative isolation was applied to CD8+ and CD4+ T cells, and FACS enrichment was applied to TEMRA cells. The authors reverse transcribed roughly 0.5 to 1 ug RNA with random hexamers. The TCR beta CDR3 was amplified by immunoSEQ multiplex PCR across 54 Vbeta, 13 Jbeta. TCRdb reprocessed the immunoSEQ multiplex PCR reads via MiXCR and lists one record per CDR3 protein. The sample shows 150,000 to 200,000 distinct CDR3 sequences, about 96% of them seen only once. This record comes from a study of CD8 T cells in Susac syndrome. Whole-study context: Patients with Susac syndrome were therapy-naive, treated with corticosteroids, or treated with intravenous immunoglobulin alone when blood was collected.

Germline CDR1 and CDR2: SQVTM and ANQGSEA. With 6 bases removed from V and 1 base from J, the gap between germline ends came to 6 bases. The length of the CDR3 is 11 residues. The chain uses TRBV29-1 and TRBJ1-1, with D unresolved. Sequenced input: CD4+ T cells from PBMCs. The receptor's source is a human donor with Susac syndrome. The CDR3 loop reads CSVVKNTEAFF. CDR3 nucleotide sequence: TGCAGCGTGGTGAAGAACACTGAAGCTTTCTTT.